This TCR beta chain is from a study of tissue T cells after allogeneic stem cell transplantation. This clone was counted between two and nine times. Germline loops: CDR1 SGHTA, CDR2 FQGTGA. Germline trimming cut 5 bases from V and 1 base from J; bases unmatched to any gene: 4. This CDR3 contains 14 residues. The data were produced by immunoSEQ multiplex PCR, yet TCRdb's version contains in-frame clones alone and is incomplete. The sample holds 9,700 or so clones, 50% to 75% seen once. The clonotype comes from a male donor older than 55 with lung cancer. The source material was tissue from the stomach, sampled at autopsy. V and J are TRBV7-3 and TRBJ2-5; the match to TRBD1 covers 7 bases. The CDR3 loop is CASSPTGTQETQYF. CDR3 DNA: TGTGCCAGCAGCCCGACAGGGACCCAAGAGACCCAGTACTTC.